Sequencing of this TCR beta chain was carried out in a study of human T cells and chemical hapten exposure. Study-wide context: TCR yields differed between samples (mainly from small differences in pooled library volume).

The CDR3 length is 14 residues. V was clipped by 0 bases and J by 2 bases, with 6 bases between them. Germline values: CDR1 LGHNA, CDR2 YSLEER. Findings and limits, study-wide: There was no change with DPC sensitization in TCRs above 1 in 1000 frequency.

Individual cDNA molecules (in the library) carried attached unique molecular identifiers. Per the original methods: Per sample, the median was approximately 96,000 TCRs, with values from around 25,000 to 690,000. TCRdb reprocessed the reads via MiXCR and lists one record per CDR3 protein. In this record, the V and J calls reflect TCRdb's handling and not the investigators' own analysis. The sample lists 95,000 to 150,000 distinct CDR3 sequences, 8.5% occurring once. Someone pulled total RNA out of unfractionated whole blood. In regard to this clonotype: Its specificity is not known.

The clonotype was recovered from a human donor in good health. Some clones in this sample may be carry-over from other donors' samples. Sequenced material: whole blood. V usage is TRBV4-3 and J usage is TRBJ2-3; no definite D call. CDR3 coding DNA: TGCGCCAGCAGCCAAGATCTCTTCACAGATACGCAGTATTTT. It codes for CASSQDLFTDTQYF.